One and the same sample provided the 8 T cell receptor beta chains below, sequenced in a study of spatial heterogeneity in lung cancer. Study conclusions and caveats: Tumor mutation count correlated with how many alpha and beta TCRs expanded intratumorally.

One entry per CDR3 protein, called by TCRdb with MiXCR from the 5' RACE reads. The sample lists about 3,600 distinct CDR3 sequences, about 6% occurring once. Time point reported: sample taken at primary tumor resection. Antigens for these TCRs are unknown. Sequenced here: lung tumor tissue, sampled at surgery. All receptors come from a female donor with early-stage non-small cell lung cancer.

By frequency in the sample, this clonotype is medium-sized. The CDR3 sequence: CASSLDLGQWYGYTF. CDR3 coding DNA: TGTGCCAGCAGCCTGGATCTTGGACAGTGGTATGGCTACACCTTC. V gene TRBV7-8 combines with J gene TRBJ1-2; tentatively, D is TRBD1 (6 bases). The CDR3 sequence is 15 residues long. V lost 5 bases and J lost 5, with 18 bases in between. The germline V gene encodes CDR1 SGHVS and CDR2 FQNEAQ.

This clonotype has just a few counts. The chain is built from TRBV2 and TRBJ2-3, with D tentatively TRBD2 (6 bases). With 7 bases removed from V and 0 bases from J, the gap between germline ends came to 11 bases. Germline lookup yields CDR1 SNHLY and CDR2 FYNNEI. This CDR3 comprises 14 residues. DNA of the CDR3: TGTGCCAGCATCGGCGGGATGAGCACAGATACGCAGTATTTT. This gives the protein CASIGGMSTDTQYF.

This clonotype is medium-sized (0.01 to 0.1%) by share. The chain employs TRBV29-1 and TRBJ2-2; D uncertain. Germline loops: CDR1 SQVTM, CDR2 ANQGSEA. The CDR3 contains 15 residues. With 5 bases removed from V and 6 bases from J, the gap between germline ends came to 19 bases. Here the CDR3 DNA reads TGCAGCGTTCTCCCGCCCGACACCGACCCCGGGGAGCTGTTTTTT. The encoded protein is CSVLPPDTDPGELFF.

This clonotype is judged medium-sized (0.01 to 0.1%). This chain joins TRBV20-1 and TRBJ1-1, with D perhaps matching TRBD1 (5 bases). From germline, CDR1 is DFQATT and CDR2 SNEGSKA (reference sequence). V was shortened by 1 base and J by 0 bases, with 9 bases between the two germline ends. The CDR3 loop spans 14 amino acids. The CDR3, as DNA: TGCAGTGCTAGAGTCGGAGGGGTGAACACTGAAGCTTTCTTT. The encoded protein is CSARVGGVNTEAFF.

By share, this clonotype counts as medium-sized. The rearrangement joins TRBV19 to TRBJ2-2; 11 bases line up with TRBD1. This CDR3 spans 14 amino acids. The V segment lost 10 bases and the J segment 2 bases; nucleotides outside the gene matches: 3. Per germline, CDR1 LNHDA and CDR2 SQIVND (reference sequence). In nucleotides, the CDR3 is TGTGCCACCAGGACAGGGGGCAACACCGGGGAGCTGTTTTTT. This gives the protein CATRTGGNTGELFF.

Judged by abundance, this clonotype is medium-sized. The chain carries TRBV28 and TRBJ2-3; 8 nucleotides align to TRBD2. There are 19 residues in the CDR3. V lost 4 bases to trimming and J lost 1 base; unmatched junction nucleotides: 16. CDR1 MDHEN and CDR2 SYDVKM come from the germline V gene. CDR3 nucleotide sequence: TGTGCCAGCAGTTCCTTCTGGGCGGGAGGCGGGGGTGGCACAGATACGCAGTATTTT. Its protein product is CASSSFWAGGGGGTDTQYF.

Judged by abundance, this clonotype is medium-sized. This chain joins TRBV3-1 and TRBJ2-1; a weak D match, TRBD2 (6 bases). Trimming took off 0 bases at V and 1 base at J, with 13 bases between the two ends. This CDR3 contains 17 residues. Germline V gene data show CDR1 as LGHDT and CDR2 as YNNKEL (reference sequence). CDR3 bases: TGTGCCAGCAGCCAAGAAGAACTAGCAGGGTCCTACAATGAGCAGTTCTTC. This codes for CASSQEELAGSYNEQFF.

This clonotype counts as medium-sized (0.01 to 0.1%). The chain has TRBV7-9 and TRBJ1-2, with a tentative D call TRBD1 (5 bases). V was trimmed by 1 base and J by 6 bases, leaving 12 bases between them. The CDR3 loop spans 14 amino acids. Germline-derived CDR1 and CDR2 are SEHNR and FQNEAQ (reference sequence). In DNA, the CDR3 is TGTGCCAGCAGCTTAGGGACACCCGACGATGGCTACACCTTC. Translated, it gives CASSLGTPDDGYTF.